The 7 T cell receptor beta chains below were found in one sample sequenced in a study of T cells in Graves' hyperthyroidism and ophthalmopathy. Amplification of TCR beta CDR3 regions used RNA as the template. HTBI primers were the set used in a first-round RT-PCR of the TCR CDR3. TCRdb recomputed calls from the multiplex PCR reads with MiXCR, one row per CDR3 protein. The repertoire holds 500,000 to 650,000 distinct CDR3 sequences, with 13% to 15% as singletons. Sequences were obtained from blood. These receptor sequences come from a woman between 45 and 65 years old with Graves' ophthalmopathy.

The gene calls are TRBV6-6 and TRBJ2-7, with D maybe TRBD2 (6 bases). Germline lookup yields CDR1 MNHNY and CDR2 SVGAGI (reference sequence). This CDR3 comprises 17 residues. Trimming pared 2 bases from V and 0 bases from J, leaving 17 bases between. This chain's CDR3 is CASSYQTGRPSSYEQYF. CDR3 DNA sequence: TGTGCCAGCAGTTACCAGACTGGGAGGCCCAGCTCCTACGAGCAGTACTTC.

This clonotype was found a few times. The chain employs TRBV20-1 and TRBJ2-7; 9 bases agree with TRBD2. CDR3 length: 19 residues. Germline V gives CDR1 DFQATT, CDR2 SNEGSKA (reference sequence). V gave up 0 bases and J gave up 6 bases; unmatched junction bases: 21. CDR3 loop: CSARDRVYGASGTFREQYF. The CDR3 DNA sequence: TGCAGTGCTAGAGATCGCGTCTATGGGGCTAGCGGGACTTTCCGCGAGCAGTACTTC.

This clonotype came up many times. The chain joins TRBV3-1 to TRBJ2-7; 11 bases are a match to TRBD2. The CDR3 length is 15 residues. The trim removed 3 bases at V and 1 base at J, leaving 2 bases unmatched. Germline CDR1 reads LGHDT; CDR2 reads YNNKEL (reference sequence). In DNA, the CDR3 is TGTGCCAGCAGCCACGGGACTAGCGGATCCTACGAGCAGTACTTC. This translates into CASSHGTSGSYEQYF.

At least ten counts were recorded for this clonotype. The chain's CDR3 is CASSLNGQGNYGYTF. DNA for the CDR3: TGCGCCAGCAGCTTGAACGGACAGGGAAACTATGGCTACACCTTC. The V gene is TRBV5-1, the J gene TRBJ1-2; 8 bases are shared with TRBD1. With 1 base clipped from V and 2 bases from J, the junction kept 4 bases outside the gene matches. The CDR3 covers 15 residues. Germline V lookup: CDR1 SGHRS, CDR2 YFSETQ.

This clonotype came up many times. The chain is built from TRBV28 and TRBJ2-3, with D maybe TRBD1 (6 bases). V was shortened by 7 bases and J by 0 bases, with 8 bases between the two germline ends. Germline V gene data show CDR1 as MDHEN and CDR2 as SYDVKM. CDR3 length: 13 residues. This chain's CDR3 is CASMDSSTDTQYF. The DNA of the CDR3 is TGTGCCAGCATGGACAGTAGCACAGATACGCAGTATTTT.

This clonotype was seen many times. The chain carries TRBV7-2 and TRBJ2-3; D gene ambiguous. The V end lost 3 bases, the J end lost 5 bases, and 12 bases lay between the germline ends. This CDR3 contains 14 residues. Germline values: CDR1 SGHTA, CDR2 FQGNSA. The CDR3 spells CASSFLVGVDTQYF. CDR3 in DNA: TGTGCCAGCAGCTTCTTAGTCGGTGTAGATACGCAGTATTTT.

This CDR3 reads CASSPRTSGRFSYNEQFF. CDR3 bases: TGTGCCAGCAGTCCCCGGACTAGCGGGAGGTTCTCCTACAATGAGCAGTTCTTC. This chain uses TRBV28 with TRBJ2-1; 14 positions match TRBD2. After removal of 5 bases from V and 0 bases from J, the junction contained 6 bases not matched to a gene. Germline V gives CDR1 MDHEN, CDR2 SYDVKM. CDR3 size: 18 residues.